A single sample gave rise to the 26 T cell receptor beta chains below, sequenced in a study of PD-1 blockade in classical Hodgkin lymphoma. Libraries were prepared by immunoSEQ multiplex PCR; TCRdb keeps only in-frame clonotypes and omits some of them. This sample has about 93,000 clones, with around 90% found just once. Relapse was seen in all patients after autologous stem cell transplantation, and brentuximab vedotin exposure was variable. Sample: peripheral blood mononuclear cells (PBMCs), taken before the second cycle of nivolumab. The receptors originated from a human donor with classical Hodgkin lymphoma.

This sequence joins TRBV6-6 and TRBJ2-7; TRBD2 matches at 7 bases. This CDR3 has 13 residues. The germline V gene has CDR1 MNHNY and CDR2 SVGAGI (reference sequence). Trimming took 2 bases from V and 7 from J; bases not matched to a gene: 5. CDR3: CASSYGREREQYF. The CDR3 DNA reads as TGTGCCAGCAGTTACGGGCGGGAGCGGGAGCAGTACTTC.

J is TRBJ2-1 and V is TRBV5-1; D is possibly TRBD1 or TRBD2 (5 bases each). The CDR3 sequence is 17 residues long. Between the trimmed V and J ends, which lost 0 bases and 8 bases, there was a span of 21 bases. Germline CDR1 SGHRS, CDR2 YFSETQ. CDR3 region: CASSLAPGPRNFYEQFF. In DNA, the CDR3 is TGCGCCAGCAGCTTGGCCCCGGGACCCCGGAATTTCTATGAGCAGTTCTTC. The whole variable domain, remainder taken from reference TRBV5-1 and TRBJ2-1, is KAGVTQTPRYLIKTRGQQVTLSCSPISGHRSVSWYQQTPGQGLQFLFEYFSETQRNKGNFPGRFSGRQFSNSRSEMNVSTLELGDSALYLCASSLAPGPRNFYEQFFGPGTRLTVL.

The chain uses TRBV27 and TRBJ2-7, with unresolved D. This CDR3 is 12 amino acids long. V lost 6 bases and J 0 bases, leaving 6 bases between the germline ends. Per germline, CDR1 MNHEY and CDR2 SMNVEV (reference sequence). As DNA, the CDR3 is TGTGCCAGCAGCGACCGCTCCTACGAGCAGTACTTC. Translation: CASSDRSYEQYF.

This chain uses TRBV4-1 with TRBJ2-7; perhaps TRBD2 as D (5 bases). The V gene's germline CDR1 is MGHRA and CDR2 YSYEKL. CDR3 length equals 12 residues. Trimming took off 1 base at V and 9 bases at J, with 10 bases between the two ends. CDR3 sequence reads: CASSQVAAVQYF. The CDR3 DNA sequence: TGCGCCAGCAGCCAAGTAGCAGCGGTGCAGTACTTC.

This chain joins TRBV28 and TRBJ2-5; 7 bases match TRBD2. V lost 1 base and J lost 6; bases outside the gene matches: 11. CDR1 and CDR2 (germline): MDHEN, SYDVKM. CDR3 length: 16 residues. CDR3: CASSLYAGATVKTQYF. The CDR3 coding sequence is TGTGCCAGCAGTTTATATGCGGGAGCTACGGTAAAGACCCAGTACTTC.

V gene TRBV5-5 combines with J gene TRBJ2-7, with TRBD1 matching 7 bases. Germline-derived CDR1 and CDR2 are SGHKS and YYEKEE (reference sequence). Trimming cost V 4 bases and J 1 base; bases outside gene matches: 2. The length of the CDR3 is 13 residues. The CDR3 DNA sequence: TGTGCCAGCAGCGGGGACAGATCCTACGAGCAGTACTTC. It yields the protein CASSGDRSYEQYF.

The J gene is TRBJ1-2, the V gene TRBV19, with D perhaps matching TRBD1 (5 bases). The germline V and J ends were trimmed by 7 bases and 0 bases, with 12 bases remaining between them. Germline-derived CDR1 and CDR2 are LNHDA and SQIVND (reference sequence). CDR3 length: 14 amino acids. This chain's CDR3 is CASKVQESNYGYTF. The CDR3 region has the DNA TGTGCCAGTAAAGTACAGGAGTCTAACTATGGCTACACCTTC. Filled out from reference TRBV19 and TRBJ1-2, the complete variable domain reads DGGITQSPKYLFRKEGQNVTLSCEQNLNHDAMYWYRQDPGQGLRLIYYSQIVNDFQKGDIAEGYSVSREKKESFPLTVTSAQKNPTAFYLCASKVQESNYGYTFGSGTRLTVV.

This clone was observed a handful of times. The V gene is TRBV18, the J gene TRBJ2-4, with D uncertain. Trimming took 5 bases from V and 0 from J, leaving 11 bases between them. The CDR3 contains 15 residues. Germline-derived CDR1 and CDR2 are KGHSH and LQKENI. This CDR3 is CASSDPSIAKNIQYF. CDR3 DNA sequence: TGTGCCAGCTCAGACCCCTCCATAGCCAAAAACATTCAGTACTTC.

This rearrangement joins TRBV5-6 to TRBJ2-5, with D unresolved. The CDR3 loop spans 15 amino acids. V was pared by 2 bases and J by 5 bases, with 16 bases between. The germline gives CDR1 SGHDT, CDR2 YYEEEE. As DNA, the CDR3 is TGTGCCAGCAGCTTCACCTCCGTAGTGGGGGAGACCCAGTACTTC. It specifies CASSFTSVVGETQYF.

This CDR3 is CSVEQGNTIYF. The DNA of the CDR3 is TGCAGCGTTGAACAAGGAAACACCATATATTTT. The gene calls are TRBV29-1 and TRBJ1-3; D call uncertain. CDR3 length equals 11 residues. CDR1 and CDR2 from the germline V gene are SQVTM and ANQGSEA. V gave up 2 bases and J gave up 4 bases, with 3 bases separating them.

The chain employs TRBV6-5 and TRBJ2-1; possible D gene TRBD1, 5 bases. Germline CDR1 MNHEY, CDR2 SVGAGI. The V gene lost 6 bases and the J gene lost 4 bases, with 10 bases spanning the gap. The CDR3 is 13 amino acids. CDR3 in amino acids: CASSLTGYNEQFF. The CDR3 DNA sequence: TGTGCCAGCAGCCTAACAGGATACAATGAGCAGTTCTTC.

The V call is TRBV5-1, the J call TRBJ2-1, with D unresolved. In germline, CDR1 is SGHRS, CDR2 YFSETQ. The CDR3 is 13 residues long. Trimming took 0 bases from V and 5 from J, leaving 6 bases between them. The CDR3 bases are TGCGCCAGCAGCTTGGTCCCGAACAATGAGCAGTTCTTC. Protein sequence: CASSLVPNNEQFF.

The CDR3 region has the DNA TGTGCCAGCAGCCAAGAAGGCTGGTCTAGGGGGGTGTTTTACAATGAGCAGTTCTTC. It yields the protein CASSQEGWSRGVFYNEQFF. The V call is TRBV4-2, the J call TRBJ2-1, with D tentatively TRBD1 or TRBD2 (6 bases each). V lost 0 bases and J lost 4, with 22 bases in between. CDR1 is LGHNA and CDR2 is YNFKEQ in the germline V gene. CDR3 length equals 19 residues.

This rearrangement joins TRBV9 to TRBJ2-1; no clear D gene. CDR3 size: 14 residues. With 6 bases removed from V and 7 bases from J, the gap between germline ends came to 17 bases. Germline assignment: CDR1 SGDLS and CDR2 YYNGEE. The CDR3 sequence is CASTRTGSSNEQFF. The CDR3 DNA follows: TGTGCCAGCACGAGGACGGGCTCGAGTAATGAGCAGTTCTTC.

The rearrangement joins TRBV2 to TRBJ2-1; 9 bases fit TRBD2. Germline V gene sequence: CDR1 SNHLY, CDR2 FYNNEI. The CDR3 spans 15 residues. After removal of 8 bases from V and 5 bases from J, the junction contained 10 bases not matched to a gene. For the CDR3, the DNA is TGTGCCAGCGTTTCGGCTAGCGGGGCGAACAATGAGCAGTTCTTC. Protein sequence: CASVSASGANNEQFF. Supplemented by reference TRBV2 and TRBJ2-1, the full variable domain reads EPEVTQTPSHQVTQMGQEVILRCVPISNHLYFYWYRQILGQKVEFLVSFYNNEISEKSEIFDDQFSVERPDGSNFTLKIRSTKLEDSAMYFCASVSASGANNEQFFGPGTRLTVL.

The gene calls are TRBV30 and TRBJ1-3; the D gene is possibly TRBD1 (5 bases). Per the germline V gene, CDR1 is GTSNPN and CDR2 is SVGIG (reference sequence). CDR3 length: 13 amino acids. Deletions cut 1 base from V and 7 bases from J, with 11 bases between. Here the CDR3 DNA reads TGTGCCTGGAGTGGTGGGGCTTGGAACACCATATATTTT. Protein product: CAWSGGAWNTIYF. Variable domain in full (rest from reference TRBV30 and TRBJ1-3): SQTIHQWPATLVQPVGSPLSLECTVEGTSNPNLYWYRQAAGRGLQLLFYSVGIGQISSEVPQNLSASRPQDRQFILSSKKLLLSDSGFYLCAWSGGAWNTIYFGEGSWLTVV.

The chain carries TRBV14 and TRBJ2-1, with D uncertain. The CDR3 extends over 12 amino acids. Germline V gives CDR1 SGHDN, CDR2 FVKESK. Trimming took 4 bases from V and 2 from J, leaving 3 bases between them. Here the CDR3 reads CASSRAYNEQFF. The CDR3 DNA sequence: TGTGCCAGCAGCCGGGCCTACAATGAGCAGTTCTTC.

CDR3 amino acids: CASSVVTKDGYTF. Written as DNA, the CDR3 is TGTGCCAGCAGCGTAGTTACTAAGGATGGCTACACCTTC. The V and J genes are TRBV9 and TRBJ1-2; the D is unclear. The CDR3 is 13 residues long. Germline CDR1 is SGDLS and CDR2 is YYNGEE. V shed 0 bases and J shed 6 bases, with 9 bases lying between them.

The chain carries TRBV2 and TRBJ2-7; 7 nucleotides line up with TRBD2. V shed 2 bases, J shed 6 bases, and the junction held 10 bases outside the gene matches. This CDR3 region has 15 residues. In germline, CDR1 is SNHLY, CDR2 FYNNEI. CDR3 region: CASSELAGVAFEQYF. Written as DNA, the CDR3 is TGTGCCAGCAGTGAATTGGCGGGAGTGGCCTTCGAGCAGTACTTC.

In DNA, the CDR3 is TGTGCCACTTACCCAACCGAGGCCCAGCATTTT. Encoded protein: CATYPTEAQHF. The rearrangement links TRBV19 to TRBJ1-5; D is undetermined. V gave up 10 bases and J gave up 11 bases, with 15 bases separating them. The CDR3 consists of 11 residues. Germline-derived CDR1 and CDR2 are LNHDA and SQIVND (reference sequence).

The chain employs TRBV29-1 and TRBJ2-1; 11 positions agree with TRBD2. Germline assignment: CDR1 SQVTM and CDR2 ANQGSEA. J gave up 4 bases and V 6 bases, and 8 bases lay outside the gene matches. This CDR3 is 15 amino acids long. CDR3 in amino acids: CSVDEASGRYNEQFF. DNA of the CDR3: TGCAGCGTCGATGAGGCTAGCGGGAGGTACAATGAGCAGTTCTTC.

A word on this clone: One junction end does not reproduce the germline sequence, and a read error may be involved. The V call is TRBV7-6, the J call TRBJ2-7; a possible D gene is TRBD1 (6 bases). Per germline, CDR1 SGHVS and CDR2 FNYEAQ. This CDR3 has 16 residues. The CDR3 loop reads CASSLATGRYSYEQYF. The CDR3 DNA reads as TGTGCCAGCAGCCTAGCTACAGGGAGATACTCCTACGAGCAGTACTTC.

The V and J genes are TRBV6-5 and TRBJ2-7; D gene unclear. Trimming took 5 bases from V and 4 from J, leaving 15 bases between them. The CDR3 spans 14 residues. Germline loops: CDR1 MNHEY, CDR2 SVGAGI. The CDR3 nucleotides read TGTGCCAGCAGTCGGCAGGTGGAAGGTTACGAGCAGTACTTC. It codes for CASSRQVEGYEQYF.

The sample holds a few counts of this clone. This chain uses TRBV29-1 with TRBJ2-1; 8 nucleotides line up with TRBD2. CDR1 and CDR2 (germline): SQVTM, ANQGSEA. The CDR3 consists of 15 residues. The V and J ends lost 6 bases and 9 bases, in that order; junction bases with no gene match: 16. DNA for the CDR3: TGCAGCGTACAAGAACGGGAGGGCCTTACTGGTGAGCAGTTCTTC. It is translated as CSVQEREGLTGEQFF.

This clone was seen only once. The rearrangement joins TRBV5-1 to TRBJ2-7, with 13 bases lining up with TRBD2. This CDR3 region has 16 residues. Germline trimming cut 4 bases from V and 2 bases from J; bases unmatched to any gene: 6. CDR1 and CDR2 (germline): SGHRS, YFSETQ. As DNA, the CDR3 is TGCGCCAGCAGCACTCGGACTAGCGGGAGCCCCTACGAGCAGTACTTC. This gives the protein CASSTRTSGSPYEQYF. Using reference TRBV5-1 and TRBJ2-7 for the parts outside the CDR3, the full variable domain is KAGVTQTPRYLIKTRGQQVTLSCSPISGHRSVSWYQQTPGQGLQFLFEYFSETQRNKGNFPGRFSGRQFSNSRSEMNVSTLELGDSALYLCASSTRTSGSPYEQYFGPGTRLTVT.

The chain has TRBV18 and TRBJ1-5, with a tentative D call TRBD1 (6 bases). This CDR3 is 17 amino acids long. V lost 2 bases, J lost 4 bases, and 18 bases lay in between. The germline V gene encodes CDR1 KGHSH and CDR2 LQKENI. The CDR3 DNA reads as TGTGCCAGCTCACCAGGCTTCGGGCAGGGGAGTAATCAGCCCCAGCATTTT. Translating it yields CASSPGFGQGSNQPQHF.